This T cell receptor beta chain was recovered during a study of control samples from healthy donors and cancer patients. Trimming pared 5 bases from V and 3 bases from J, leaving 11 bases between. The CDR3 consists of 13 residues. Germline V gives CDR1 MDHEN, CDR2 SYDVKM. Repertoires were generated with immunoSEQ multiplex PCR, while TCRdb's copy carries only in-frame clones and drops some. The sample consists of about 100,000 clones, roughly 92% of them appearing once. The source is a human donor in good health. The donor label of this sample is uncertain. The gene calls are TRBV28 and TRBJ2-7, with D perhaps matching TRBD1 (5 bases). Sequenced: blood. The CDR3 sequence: CASSLRQIYEQYF. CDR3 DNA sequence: TGTGCCAGCAGTCTCCGACAGATCTACGAGCAGTACTTC.